These 22 T cell receptor beta chains share one sample of origin, sequenced in a study of post-analysis software for immune sequencing data. General study results and limits: Controls had lower frequencies than patients of four or five TRBV segments, which included TRBV5-6, TRBV5-1 and TRBV20-1.

Carried by the TCR beta cDNA libraries were unique molecular identifiers. TCRdb re-analysed the PCR reads in MiXCR, keeping a single row per CDR3 protein. The table records over 700,000 distinct CDR3 sequences, 30% of them present only once. No antigens are known for them. The sequenced sample was blood. The receptor set was obtained from a girl between 10 and 17 years old with multiple sclerosis.

This clonotype was found a few times. The chain is built from TRBV29-1 and TRBJ2-5; D gene uncertain. Looked up from germline, CDR1 is SQVTM and CDR2 is ANQGSEA. The V gene lost 2 bases and the J gene lost 3 bases, with 7 bases spanning the gap. This CDR3 region has 12 residues. The CDR3 DNA reads as TGCAGCGTTGAAAGCACAAAAGAGACCCAGTACTTC. The encoded protein is CSVESTKETQYF.

This chain joins TRBV7-2 and TRBJ2-5; no reliable D call. The assigned J gene may be wrong: the sequence end matches TRBJ2-7 better. Germline V gives CDR1 SGHTA, CDR2 FQGNSA. The length of the CDR3 is 15 residues. For the CDR3, the DNA is TGTGCCAGCAGCTTGGCAGAGAAGTCTACCTACGAGCAGTACTTC. Residues: CASSLAEKSTYEQYF.

V is TRBV7-9 and J is TRBJ2-5; 7 bases match TRBD1. The DNA matches TRBJ2-7 better at its end, which makes the J call doubtful. This CDR3 comprises 16 residues. CDR1 and CDR2 (germline): SEHNR, FQNEAQ (reference sequence). The CDR3 sequence: CASSLDVPAGGNEQYF. The CDR3 bases are TGTGCCAGCAGCTTAGACGTCCCGGCAGGGGGTAACGAGCAGTACTTC.

J is TRBJ2-7 and V is TRBV29-1, with D possibly being TRBD1 (5 bases). Trimming removed 1 base from V and 0 bases from J, with 7 bases in between. The CDR3 consists of 13 residues. Germline loops: CDR1 SQVTM, CDR2 ANQGSEA. The CDR3 loop is CSVEARASYEQYF. Here the CDR3 DNA reads TGCAGCGTTGAAGCCAGGGCCTCCTACGAGCAGTACTTC.

The rearrangement links TRBV7-2 to TRBJ1-2, with D unclear. Germline V CDR1 and CDR2: SGHTA, FQGNSA. This CDR3 is 16 amino acids long. Between the trimmed V and J ends, which lost 2 bases and 1 base, there was a span of 14 bases. In DNA form, the CDR3 reads TGTGCCAGCAGCTTAAGGTCGGGGAGCCTTAACTATGGCTACACCTTC. Residues: CASSLRSGSLNYGYTF.

This clonotype was detected a few times. The chain is built from TRBV10-3 and TRBJ2-3, with D unclear. V shed 4 bases and J shed 7 bases, with 6 bases lying between them. CDR3 size: 11 residues. In germline, CDR1 is ENHRY, CDR2 SYGVKD. The CDR3 is CAISGLHTQYF. The CDR3, as DNA: TGTGCCATCAGTGGCCTGCATACGCAGTATTTT.

Only a few counts were recorded for this clonotype. The CDR3 DNA is TGTGCCAGCAGCGGAACTAGCGGGGGTGCCCATGAGCAGTTCTTC. This codes for CASSGTSGGAHEQFF. The rearrangement uses TRBV9 and TRBJ2-1, with 11 bases that match TRBD2. The germline gives CDR1 SGDLS, CDR2 YYNGEE. V lost 3 bases to trimming and J lost 8 bases; unmatched junction nucleotides: 7. The CDR3 covers 15 residues.

V usage is TRBV28 and J usage is TRBJ2-5; D may correspond to TRBD1 or TRBD2 (5 bases each). The CDR3 consists of 16 residues. Trimming removed 7 bases at V and 5 bases at J, with 23 bases between. CDR1 is MDHEN and CDR2 is SYDVKM in the germline V gene. CDR3 DNA sequence: TGTGCCAGCACCACATGGGAGCAGGGCAGGAGCGAGACCCAGTACTTC. This encodes CASTTWEQGRSETQYF.

The chain is built from TRBV18 and TRBJ1-1; D ambiguous. Trimming removed 1 base at V and 2 bases at J, with 11 bases between. The CDR3 spans 15 residues. Looked up from germline, CDR1 is KGHSH and CDR2 is LQKENI. The CDR3 DNA sequence: TGTGCCAGCTCACCACATAATGGGATTAACACTGAAGCTTTCTTT. Translated, it gives CASSPHNGINTEAFF.

The chain joins TRBV5-1 to TRBJ1-1, with D maybe TRBD1 (6 bases). CDR1 is SGHRS, CDR2 YFSETQ, per germline. V was shortened by 1 base and J by 7 bases, with 14 bases between the two germline ends. The CDR3 has 14 amino acids. CDR3 sequence reads: CASSLREGGGEAFF. The CDR3 region has the DNA TGCGCCAGCAGCTTGAGAGAGGGGGGCGGTGAAGCTTTCTTT.

This clonotype was observed at least ten times. The CDR3 loop reads CASSLGTSGFTDTQYF. The CDR3 DNA reads as TGTGCCAGCAGCCTAGGGACTAGCGGATTCACAGATACGCAGTATTTT. The chain employs TRBV11-2 and TRBJ2-3, with TRBD2 matching over 11 bases. The ends lost 5 bases at V and 2 bases at J; junction bases unmatched: 6. Germline values: CDR1 SGHAT, CDR2 FQNNGV. The CDR3 extends over 16 amino acids.

The chain employs TRBV7-9 and TRBJ1-2; weak D call: TRBD1 (5 bases). V lost 5 bases, J lost 6 bases, and 16 bases lay in between. The CDR3 sequence is 14 residues long. The germline gives CDR1 SEHNR, CDR2 FQNEAQ (reference sequence). This CDR3 is CASSIPGIGDGYTF. The DNA for the CDR3 is TGTGCCAGCAGCATCCCCGGGATAGGGGATGGCTACACCTTC.

This chain joins TRBV5-1 and TRBJ1-1, with 7 positions matching TRBD1. This CDR3 region has 14 residues. Trimming took 3 bases from V and 6 from J; bases not matched to a gene: 8. Germline CDR1 is SGHRS and CDR2 is YFSETQ. The CDR3 protein is CASSWGQNRPEAFF. The CDR3 region has the DNA TGCGCCAGCAGCTGGGGACAGAATAGACCTGAAGCTTTCTTT.

The chain combines TRBV21-1 with TRBJ2-7; TRBD2, the D gene given by the table, was not confirmed from the DNA. TRBV21-1 is assigned pseudogene status. The CDR3 spans 16 residues. The CDR3 protein is CAILMVPRTSDYEQYF. CDR3 nucleotide sequence: TGTGCCATCCTCATGGTCCCCCGGACTAGCGACTACGAGCAGTACTTC.

The CDR3 loop reads CASSPVTFRAPDTQYF. In nucleotides, the CDR3 is TGTGCCAGCTCACCAGTAACTTTCCGTGCCCCAGATACGCAGTATTTT. The chain is built from TRBV18 and TRBJ2-3; no definite D call. The CDR3 is 16 amino acids. Trimming pared 2 bases from V and 4 bases from J, leaving 16 bases between. Per the germline V gene, CDR1 is KGHSH and CDR2 is LQKENI.

The rearrangement links TRBV6-1 to TRBJ1-1; TRBD1 aligns across 7 bases. V shed 2 bases and J 1 base; nucleotides not matched to a gene: 10. The germline CDR1 and CDR2 sequences are MNHNS and SASEGT. The CDR3 runs 17 residues. CDR3 protein: CASSERLPTGENTEAFF. The CDR3 DNA is TGTGCCAGCAGTGAAAGACTTCCAACAGGGGAGAACACTGAAGCTTTCTTT.

V and J are TRBV6-1 and TRBJ1-6; D is unclear. The length of the CDR3 is 13 residues. CDR1 and CDR2 (germline): MNHNS, SASEGT. Trimming took 8 bases from V and 7 from J, leaving 12 bases between them. The CDR3 here is CASLRAGNSPLHF. The CDR3 coding sequence is TGTGCCAGCCTTCGGGCTGGGAATTCACCCCTCCACTTT.

The chain uses TRBV27 and TRBJ2-7; weak D call: TRBD2 (5 bases). The CDR3 is 14 amino acids. Trimming cost V 4 bases and J 0 bases, with 10 bases left between them. Germline CDR1 is MNHEY and CDR2 is SMNVEV (reference sequence). CDR3 sequence reads: CASSCREDSYEQYF. As DNA, the CDR3 is TGTGCCAGCAGTTGTCGGGAAGACTCCTACGAGCAGTACTTC.

The chain has TRBV4-3 and TRBJ2-1; 8 positions match TRBD1. V was clipped by 1 base and J by 9 bases; unmatched bases: 11. The CDR3 runs to 16 residues. Germline loops: CDR1 LGHNA, CDR2 YSLEER. The CDR3 DNA is TGCGCCAGCAGCCAAGGAATTGGACAGGGTCGGAGTGAGCAGTTCTTC. This encodes CASSQGIGQGRSEQFF.

J is TRBJ1-4 and V is TRBV7-2; possibly TRBD1 for D (6 bases). Germline V gene lookup returns CDR1 SGHTA and CDR2 FQGNSA. Trimming left V 4 bases short and J 8 bases short, with 17 bases between. The CDR3 has 15 residues. CDR3 amino acids: CASSSSGGAREKLFF. The DNA of the CDR3 is TGTGCCAGCAGCTCTAGTGGGGGCGCGAGAGAAAAACTGTTTTTT.

V gene TRBV5-1 combines with J gene TRBJ1-5; tentatively, D is TRBD1 (6 bases). The CDR3 has 15 amino acids. Trimming took 5 bases from V and 3 from J, leaving 15 bases between them. Germline V gene sequence: CDR1 SGHRS, CDR2 YFSETQ. CDR3 amino acids: CASSLGGHPNQPQHF. The CDR3 region has the DNA TGCGCCAGCAGTCTGGGGGGCCACCCCAATCAGCCCCAGCATTTT.

Comment on this clonotype: This could be a read error, since a much larger clone is one nucleotide away. The chain joins TRBV20-1 to TRBJ2-3; 12 positions agree with TRBD1. This CDR3 has 15 amino acids. The germline CDR1 and CDR2 sequences are DFQATT and SNEGSKA (reference sequence). CDR3 bases: TGCACTGCTCGCCCCGGGACAGGGGGCTTGGATACGCAGTATTTT. Amino acids: CTARPGTGGLDTQYF.